This T cell receptor (beta chain) was captured in a study of blood T cell repertoires in COVID-19. This CDR3 comprises 14 residues. Per the germline V gene, CDR1 is LGHNA and CDR2 is YNFKEQ. V shed 0 bases, J shed 4 bases, and the junction held 1 base outside the gene matches. Profiled with immunoSEQ multiplex PCR; TCRdb holds only in-frame clones, not every one. The profile covers under 150,000 clones, with approximately 85% appearing a single time and approximately 5% taken by the ten largest. Sequenced sample: peripheral blood. The TCR sequence derives from a woman aged 55-70 years with COVID-19, enrolled during active disease. The V and J genes are TRBV4-2 and TRBJ1-1, with 8 bases that match TRBD1. The CDR3 protein is CASSQDRGPTEAFF. DNA of the CDR3: TGTGCCAGCAGCCAAGACAGGGGGCCCACTGAAGCTTTCTTT.